A single sample is the source of the 22 T cell receptor beta chains below, sequenced in a study of beta chain features in type 1 diabetes. The whole isolated RNA underwent reverse transcription, so sequencing captured expressed TCRB transcripts. Assay used: immunoSEQ multiplex PCR; TCRdb lists only in-frame clones, some missing. The sample has around 500,000 clones, 30% seen once. Material: naive CD4+ T cells from blood. All receptors come from a man aged 18 to 30 in good health.

V gene TRBV6-5 combines with J gene TRBJ2-3; 9 positions match TRBD1. The germline CDR1 and CDR2 sequences are MNHEY and SVGAGI. This CDR3 spans 15 amino acids. V trimming: 4 bases; J trimming: 1 base; junction bases outside the gene matches: 3. The CDR3 loop is CASSSRDRGTDTQYF. The CDR3 nucleotides are TGTGCCAGCAGTTCCCGGGACAGGGGCACAGATACGCAGTATTTT.

This clone occurred a few times. The chain couples TRBV30 to TRBJ1-5; maybe TRBD1 (6 bases). The CDR3 has 15 residues. CDR1 and CDR2 from the germline V gene are GTSNPN and SVGIG (reference sequence). Trimming left V 0 bases short and J 6 bases short, with 15 bases between. CDR3 nucleotide sequence: TGTGCCTGGAGTGTACGCAGACAGGTCACTCAGCCCCAGCATTTT. Protein sequence: CAWSVRRQVTQPQHF.

J is TRBJ2-5 and V is TRBV7-2, with TRBD2 matching over 8 bases. Germline trimming cut 5 bases from V and 4 bases from J; bases unmatched to any gene: 9. Germline V gene data show CDR1 as SGHTA and CDR2 as FQGNSA. The CDR3 length is 15 residues. The chain's CDR3 is CASSTPGGRRETQYF. The CDR3, as DNA: TGTGCCAGCAGCACTCCGGGAGGGCGGCGAGAGACCCAGTACTTC.

The V call is TRBV30, the J call TRBJ2-1; 10 positions match TRBD1. V shed 5 bases, J shed 3 bases, and the junction held 7 bases outside the gene matches. This CDR3 is built from 15 residues. Looked up from germline, CDR1 is GTSNPN and CDR2 is SVGIG (reference sequence). Written as DNA, the CDR3 is TGTGCCTGGGCCCCGGGGACAGGGGTCTACAATGAGCAGTTCTTC. It translates to CAWAPGTGVYNEQFF.

Only a few counts were recorded for this clone. The gene calls are TRBV7-9 and TRBJ2-2, with a weak D call TRBD1 (5 bases). Per the germline V gene, CDR1 is SEHNR and CDR2 is FQNEAQ (reference sequence). Trimming shortened V by 3 bases and J by 0 bases, and 8 bases separated the two germline ends. The CDR3 spans 15 residues. CDR3: CASSLAGSNTGELFF. Here the CDR3 DNA reads TGTGCCAGCAGCTTGGCAGGGTCGAACACCGGGGAGCTGTTTTTT.

The chain joins TRBV28 to TRBJ1-2; D is ambiguous. Trimming removed 6 bases at V and 2 bases at J, with 4 bases between. The germline gives CDR1 MDHEN, CDR2 SYDVKM. This CDR3 contains 11 residues. The CDR3 nucleotides are TGTGCCAGCAGAATGAACTATGGCTACACCTTC. Protein sequence: CASRMNYGYTF.

The chain carries TRBV11-2 and TRBJ1-2; D possibly corresponds to TRBD1 (5 bases). Per germline, CDR1 SGHAT and CDR2 FQNNGV. V was pared by 2 bases and J by 0 bases, with 13 bases between. The CDR3 length is 16 residues. This CDR3 is CASSLWYGDSNYGYTF. DNA for the CDR3: TGTGCCAGCAGCTTATGGTACGGGGACTCTAACTATGGCTACACCTTC.

This clone was seen only a few times. This chain links TRBV30 with TRBJ2-3; perhaps TRBD2 as D (5 bases). From germline, CDR1 is GTSNPN and CDR2 SVGIG (reference sequence). The CDR3 consists of 15 residues. With 3 bases removed from V and 4 bases from J, the gap between germline ends came to 17 bases. This CDR3 reads CAWSREGAPSDTQYF. CDR3 sequence (DNA): TGTGCCTGGAGCCGAGAGGGAGCCCCCTCAGATACGCAGTATTTT.

With regard to this clone: Distinct nucleotide sequences in the sample also encode this CDR3. The gene calls are TRBV30 and TRBJ1-1; D gene uncertain. CDR1 is GTSNPN and CDR2 is SVGIG in the germline V gene (reference sequence). This CDR3 comprises 13 residues. The ends were cut back, 1 base at V and 1 base at J, with 7 bases in the middle. This CDR3 is CAWSGSRNTEAFF. The CDR3 region has the DNA TGTGCCTGGAGTGGCAGCCGGAACACTGAAGCTTTCTTT. The full variable domain, with the rest looked up from reference TRBV30 and TRBJ1-1, is SQTIHQWPATLVQPVGSPLSLECTVEGTSNPNLYWYRQAAGRGLQLLFYSVGIGQISSEVPQNLSASRPQDRQFILSSKKLLLSDSGFYLCAWSGSRNTEAFFGQGTRLTVV.

The CDR3 DNA sequence: TGTGCCAGCAGTGGGACCCGGGACAGGGCTTTCTTT. Translating it yields CASSGTRDRAFF. This chain uses TRBV25-1 with TRBJ1-1; 8 bases line up with TRBD1. Losses at the gene ends were 4 bases for V and 11 bases for J; bases not matched to a gene: 6. There are 12 residues in the CDR3. CDR1 and CDR2 from the germline V gene are MGHDK and SYGVNS. Full variable domain (missing parts from reference TRBV25-1 and TRBJ1-1): EADIYQTPRYLVIGTGKKITLECSQTMGHDKMYWYQQDPGMELHLIHYSYGVNSTEKGDLSSESTVSRIRTEHFPLTLESARPSHTSQYLCASSGTRDRAFFGQGTRLTVV.

The chain uses TRBV9 and TRBJ2-2, with 8 bases identical to TRBD1. Germline trimming cut 2 bases from V and 0 bases from J; bases unmatched to any gene: 3. Germline CDR1 SGDLS, CDR2 YYNGEE. This CDR3 contains 16 residues. The CDR3 spells CASSVTGVTNTGELFF. The CDR3 DNA follows: TGTGCCAGCAGCGTGACAGGGGTTACGAACACCGGGGAGCTGTTTTTT.

The chain is built from TRBV28 and TRBJ2-5; D gene unclear. Trimming shortened V by 1 base and J by 7 bases, and 10 bases separated the two germline ends. The CDR3 is made up of 13 amino acids. Germline V CDR1 and CDR2: MDHEN, SYDVKM. The CDR3 loop is CASSLYGPGTQYF. The CDR3 nucleotides read TGTGCCAGCAGTTTATACGGGCCGGGGACCCAGTACTTC.

This clone was observed once. This chain connects TRBV9 to TRBJ1-2; D might be TRBD1 (5 bases). The CDR3 covers 14 residues. V was trimmed by 1 base and J by 7 bases, leaving 14 bases between them. In germline, CDR1 is SGDLS, CDR2 YYNGEE. CDR3: CASSVQGQSLGYTF. The CDR3 bases are TGTGCCAGCAGCGTACAGGGCCAGTCCCTTGGCTACACCTTC.

This clone was counted a few times. This chain links TRBV30 with TRBJ2-7; 9 nucleotides agree with TRBD2. Germline V gene lookup returns CDR1 GTSNPN and CDR2 SVGIG (reference sequence). CDR3 size: 14 residues. V shed 3 bases, J shed 0 bases, and the junction held 3 bases outside the gene matches. The CDR3 nucleotides read TGTGCCTGGAGGATTAGCGGGAGCTCCTACGAGCAGTACTTC. Amino acids: CAWRISGSSYEQYF.

The chain combines TRBV30 with TRBJ1-1; tentative D call: TRBD1 (5 bases). CDR1 GTSNPN and CDR2 SVGIG come from the germline V gene (reference sequence). The CDR3 covers 14 residues. The germline V and J ends were trimmed by 4 bases and 1 base, with 13 bases remaining between them. The CDR3 nucleotides are TGTGCCTGGAATACAGGCGCTCGGAACACTGAAGCTTTCTTT. Translating gives CAWNTGARNTEAFF.

CDR3 sequence reads: CAWSVGTTGVKNIQYF. CDR3 DNA: TGTGCCTGGAGTGTAGGGACAACGGGGGTCAAAAACATTCAGTACTTC. This chain links TRBV30 with TRBJ2-4, with D perhaps assigned TRBD1 or TRBD2 (6 bases each). The CDR3 is made up of 16 amino acids. Germline values: CDR1 GTSNPN, CDR2 SVGIG (reference sequence). Trimming shortened V by 0 bases and J by 3 bases, and 15 bases separated the two germline ends.

As for this clone: Different DNA sequences within this sample yield the same CDR3. The chain is built from TRBV2 and TRBJ2-5; D perhaps matches TRBD2 (5 bases). Trimming took off 4 bases at V and 5 bases at J, with 8 bases between the two ends. The CDR3 extends over 12 amino acids. Germline V CDR1 and CDR2: SNHLY, FYNNEI. The CDR3 is CASSGPGETQYF. CDR3 nucleotide sequence: TGTGCCAGCAGTGGACCGGGGGAGACCCAGTACTTC. Full variable domain (remainder filled in from reference TRBV2 and TRBJ2-5): EPEVTQTPSHQVTQMGQEVILRCVPISNHLYFYWYRQILGQKVEFLVSFYNNEISEKSEIFDDQFSVERPDGSNFTLKIRSTKLEDSAMYFCASSGPGETQYFGPGTRLLVL.

This clone was recorded a few times. V usage is TRBV9 and J usage is TRBJ2-7; TRBD2 aligns across 11 bases. With 2 bases clipped from V and 4 bases from J, the junction kept 2 bases outside the gene matches. The CDR3 loop spans 14 amino acids. Per germline, CDR1 SGDLS and CDR2 YYNGEE. The CDR3 DNA reads TGTGCCAGCAGCGTTGGACTAGCGGGTTACGAGCAGTACTTC. Amino acid sequence: CASSVGLAGYEQYF.

This chain joins TRBV7-6 and TRBJ2-3; TRBD2 matches 9 bases. Per the germline V gene, CDR1 is SGHVS and CDR2 is FNYEAQ. CDR3 length: 16 amino acids. V dropped 1 base and J dropped 2; count of bases not matched to a gene: 4. The CDR3 sequence is CASSLEAGGLTDTQYF. The CDR3 coding sequence is TGTGCCAGCAGCTTAGAGGCGGGAGGGCTCACAGATACGCAGTATTTT.

The gene calls are TRBV7-2 and TRBJ2-5; 8 bases are a match to TRBD1. Trimming removed 5 bases from V and 0 bases from J; junction bases left unmatched: 5. The germline V gene has CDR1 SGHTA and CDR2 FQGNSA. This CDR3 has 15 amino acids. The CDR3 DNA reads as TGTGCCAGCAGCCCGCGGACAGGGTACCAAGAGACCCAGTACTTC. This gives the protein CASSPRTGYQETQYF. The whole variable domain, filled in from reference TRBV7-2 and TRBJ2-5, reads GAGVSQSPSNKVTEKGKDVELRCDPISGHTALYWYRQSLGQGLEFLIYFQGNSAPDKSGLPSDRFSAERTGGSVSTLTIQRTQQEDSAVYLCASSPRTGYQETQYFGPGTRLLVL.

Only a few counts were recorded for this clone. The chain employs TRBV4-1 and TRBJ1-2, with 8 positions matching TRBD1. CDR1 MGHRA and CDR2 YSYEKL come from the germline V gene. V was pared by 9 bases and J by 5 bases, with 2 bases of the junction left unmatched. This CDR3 has 11 residues. CDR3 DNA sequence: TGCGCCAGTCAGGGGGCTTATGGCTACACCTTC. As protein: CASQGAYGYTF.

The rearrangement joins TRBV29-1 to TRBJ2-1, with TRBD1 as a possible D gene (6 bases). V lost 6 bases, J lost 0 bases, and 12 bases lay in between. This CDR3 is 14 amino acids long. CDR1 is SQVTM, CDR2 ANQGSEA, per germline. DNA of the CDR3: TGCAGCGTGACAGGACACCGCTCCTACAATGAGCAGTTCTTC. It specifies CSVTGHRSYNEQFF.